These 9 T cell receptor beta chains were all obtained from the same sample, sequenced in a study of control samples from healthy donors and cancer patients (dated by TCRdb to about 2020). Libraries came from the immunoSEQ multiplex PCR assay. In TCRdb, the immuneACCESS table is reduced to in-frame sequences with V and J assigned. These tables do not hold every clone; where another copy was compared, an unresolved V gene accounts for under half, and the others remain unexplained. The sample data list roughly 73,000 clones, and 84% of these were observed just once. The top ten constitute under 30% of the sample. The sample taken for sequencing was blood. The receptors shown here come from a man aged 45-65 years in good health.

This clone was picked up one time. The J gene is TRBJ1-2, the V gene TRBV5-5; no reliable D call. CDR3 length equals 15 residues. V lost 2 bases and J 6 bases, leaving 17 bases between the germline ends. CDR1 is SGHKS and CDR2 is YYEKEE in the germline V gene (reference sequence). CDR3 DNA: TGTGCCAGCAGCTTTCCGGGCCGGACCTCGAATGGCTACACCTTC. It yields the protein CASSFPGRTSNGYTF.

The rearrangement links TRBV7-6 to TRBJ2-1; TRBD2 aligns across 10 bases. V shed 5 bases and J 2 bases; nucleotides not matched to a gene: 15. The CDR3 contains 19 residues. Per the germline V gene, CDR1 is SGHVS and CDR2 is FNYEAQ. CDR3 region: CASSPDSRTGTSAYNEQFF. In nucleotides, the CDR3 is TGTGCCAGCAGCCCAGATTCAAGAACGGGGACTAGCGCCTACAATGAGCAGTTCTTC.

The chain joins TRBV28 to TRBJ1-2; D not resolved. This CDR3 has 11 amino acids. Germline V gene sequence: CDR1 MDHEN, CDR2 SYDVKM. Trimming pared 5 bases from V and 10 bases from J, leaving 11 bases between. CDR3 region: CASSPGVDYTF. The CDR3 DNA follows: TGTGCCAGCAGTCCCGGGGTTGACTACACCTTC.

V and J are TRBV10-3 and TRBJ2-4; weak D call: TRBD1 (5 bases). V shed 6 bases and J shed 0 bases, with 12 bases lying between them. The CDR3 spans 15 residues. Per germline, CDR1 ENHRY and CDR2 SYGVKD. CDR3 in DNA: TGTGCCATCAGACCGGACAACTTAGCCAAAAACATTCAGTACTTC. Translation: CAIRPDNLAKNIQYF.

The chain uses TRBV6-5 and TRBJ1-3; D is uncertain. Germline assignment: CDR1 MNHEY and CDR2 SVGAGI. The CDR3 is 11 amino acids. Trimming pared 5 bases from V and 7 bases from J, leaving 6 bases between. This chain's CDR3 is CASSHGNTIYF. CDR3 in DNA: TGTGCCAGCAGTCACGGGAACACCATATATTTT.

V and J are TRBV5-6 and TRBJ2-5; weak D call: TRBD2 (5 bases). Trimming left V 4 bases short and J 3 bases short, with 13 bases between. This CDR3 has 14 amino acids. Germline CDR1 is SGHDT and CDR2 is YYEEEE. The CDR3 spells CASSERAVKETQYF. As DNA, the CDR3 is TGTGCCAGCAGCGAGAGGGCCGTGAAAGAGACCCAGTACTTC. Full variable domain (outside the CDR3, taken from reference TRBV5-6 and TRBJ2-5): DAGVTQSPTHLIKTRGQQVTLRCSPKSGHDTVSWYQQALGQGPQFIFQYYEEEERQRGNFPDRFSGHQFPNYSSELNVNALLLGDSALYLCASSERAVKETQYFGPGTRLLVL.

The chain carries TRBV18 and TRBJ2-3, with D unclear. Trimming shortened V by 10 bases and J by 3 bases, and 8 bases separated the two germline ends. CDR1 and CDR2 from the germline V gene are KGHSH and LQKENI. The CDR3 length is 11 residues. In nucleotides, the CDR3 is TGTGCCACCCCGGAAACAGATACGCAGTATTTT. Translated, it gives CATPETDTQYF.

The chain recombines TRBV9 with TRBJ1-1; D uncertain. Trimming removed 3 bases from V and 6 bases from J, with 9 bases in between. The germline V gene has CDR1 SGDLS and CDR2 YYNGEE. The CDR3 is made up of 12 amino acids. CDR3 protein: CASSDHMAEAFF. The CDR3 DNA is TGTGCCAGCAGCGATCATATGGCTGAAGCTTTCTTT. The complete variable domain, with remaining parts taken from reference TRBV9 and TRBJ1-1, reads DSGVTQTPKHLITATGQRVTLRCSPRSGDLSVYWYQQSLDQGLQFLIQYYNGEERAKGNILERFSAQQFPDLHSELNLSSLELGDSALYFCASSDHMAEAFFGQGTRLTVV.

This chain links TRBV18 with TRBJ1-2; D not certain. Germline assignment: CDR1 KGHSH and CDR2 LQKENI. Between the trimmed V and J ends, which lost 1 base and 7 bases, there was a span of 16 bases. The CDR3 is 15 residues long. For the CDR3, the DNA is TGTGCCAGCTCACCACAGTCGGGCCTCCGGGTTGGCTACACCTTC. Amino acid sequence: CASSPQSGLRVGYTF.